One and the same sample provided the 26 T cell receptor beta chains below, sequenced in a study of glioma-infiltrating T cells. Using RNA template, CDR3s of TCR alpha and beta were amplified with iRepertoire arm-PCR. TCRdb analysed the multiplex PCR reads with MiXCR anew, one entry per CDR3 protein. The sample shows 150,000 to 200,000 distinct CDR3 sequences, more than 35% of them seen only once. The sample was glioma tissue, nonneoplastic brain tissue, or PBMCs (not recorded which). These receptors were obtained from a human donor with low-grade glioma or glioblastoma, undergoing nonglioma brain surgery, or in good health (not recorded which).

The sample holds many counts of this clonotype. The chain joins TRBV20-1 to TRBJ2-3, with D hard to call. Germline CDR1 reads DFQATT; CDR2 reads SNEGSKA (reference sequence). Trimming removed 3 bases from V and 3 bases from J, with 16 bases in between. The CDR3 spans 15 residues. The CDR3 DNA follows: TGCAGTGCTAGTGGTGAGGCCGCTGGGACAGATACGCAGTATTTT. This translates into CSASGEAAGTDTQYF.

This clonotype was observed at least ten times. The J gene is TRBJ1-1, the V gene TRBV5-1; D call uncertain. The CDR3 runs to 14 residues. The V end was cut by 0 bases, the J end by 3 bases, with 9 bases between. The V gene's germline CDR1 is SGHRS and CDR2 YFSETQ. In DNA, the CDR3 is TGCGCCAGCAGCTTGGGACAACGAGACACTGAAGCTTTCTTT. It codes for CASSLGQRDTEAFF.

The chain couples TRBV4-1 to TRBJ2-7; D possibly uses TRBD1 or TRBD2 (6 bases each). From germline, CDR1 is MGHRA and CDR2 YSYEKL. V was pared by 1 base and J by 3 bases, with 16 bases between. CDR3 size: 16 residues. DNA of the CDR3: TGCGCCAGCAGCCAAGCCTTCGGGGGCGAGAACTACGAGCAGTACTTC. This sequence encodes CASSQAFGGENYEQYF.

Points on this clonotype: A much larger clone differs from this one at a single base, so this may be a read error. The gene calls are TRBV28 and TRBJ2-1; no clear D gene. CDR3 length: 10 residues. Germline values: CDR1 MDHEN, CDR2 SYDVKM. The CDR3 region is CASGENEKFF. CDR3 nucleotide sequence: TGTGCCAGCGGCGAGAATGAGAAGTTCTTC.

This clonotype was detected ten times or more. The CDR3 nucleotides read TGCAGTGCTAGGGAGGGAAGAACTGAAGCTTTCTTT. It is translated as CSAREGRTEAFF. The V call is TRBV20-1, the J call TRBJ1-1, with D hard to call. The CDR3 is 12 amino acids. V was clipped by 3 bases and J by 5 bases, with 10 bases between them. In germline, CDR1 is DFQATT, CDR2 SNEGSKA (reference sequence).

This clonotype was counted ten times or more. This rearrangement joins TRBV20-1 to TRBJ2-1; D is unclear. The CDR3 runs 10 residues. V dropped 5 bases and J dropped 9 bases, with 8 bases sitting between them. Germline CDR1 and CDR2: DFQATT and SNEGSKA (reference sequence). The CDR3 sequence: CSAVFGEQFF. The CDR3 nucleotides are TGCAGTGCTGTCTTCGGTGAGCAGTTCTTC.

The chain joins TRBV12-3 or TRBV12-4 to TRBJ2-5; D remains ambiguous. V dropped 9 bases and J dropped 4 bases, with 9 bases sitting between them. CDR3 size: 11 residues. CDR3 sequence reads: CASARPETQYF. In DNA form, the CDR3 reads TGTGCCAGTGCACGGCCAGAGACCCAGTACTTC.

This clonotype appeared many times. The genes are TRBV7-9 and TRBJ2-3; D is perhaps TRBD1 (5 bases). Germline CDR1 is SEHNR and CDR2 is FQNEAQ (reference sequence). The CDR3 consists of 13 residues. V lost 8 bases to trimming and J lost 2 bases, with 11 bases between them. CDR3 in amino acids: CASGRGDTDTQYF. The CDR3 DNA reads TGTGCCAGCGGAAGGGGTGACACAGATACGCAGTATTTT.

A single count supports this clonotype. An end of the junction differs from the germline gene, which may be a read error. In nucleotides, the CDR3 is TGTGCCAGCAGCTTGGGGCAGAAGGGGACTGAAGGTTTCTTT. Translating it yields CASSLGQKGTEGFF. The chain joins TRBV5-5 to TRBJ1-1; tentative D call: TRBD1 (5 bases). CDR3 size: 14 residues. CDR1 is SGHKS and CDR2 is YYEKEE in the germline V gene (reference sequence).

Comments on this clonotype: A much larger clonotype is one base distant, so this may be a read error. The J gene is TRBJ2-5, the V gene TRBV20-1; possibly TRBD1 for D (5 bases). CDR3 length: 11 amino acids. Germline CDR1 DFQATT, CDR2 SNEGSKA (reference sequence). The CDR3 loop reads CSASREETKYF. CDR3 coding DNA: TGCAGTGCTAGCAGGGAAGAGACCAAGTACTTC.

The gene calls are TRBV2 and TRBJ2-3; 10 positions match TRBD1. Looked up from germline, CDR1 is SNHLY and CDR2 is FYNNEI. The ends lost 10 bases at V and 4 bases at J; junction bases unmatched: 11. The CDR3 length is 15 residues. The CDR3 sequence: CATVTDRGLSDTQYF. The DNA of the CDR3 is TGTGCCACCGTCACTGACAGGGGGCTGTCAGATACGCAGTATTTT.

This clonotype was seen a handful of times. The rearrangement uses TRBV12-3 or TRBV12-4 and TRBJ2-7, with 11 bases that match TRBD2. The trim removed 5 bases at V and 9 bases at J, leaving 9 bases unmatched. There are 14 residues in the CDR3. CDR3 loop: CASSQTSGSWWQYF. CDR3 sequence (DNA): TGTGCCAGCAGTCAAACTAGCGGGAGTTGGTGGCAGTACTTC.

This clonotype has a count of ten or more. This chain uses TRBV6-1 with TRBJ1-1; D might be TRBD1 (5 bases). Germline V gene lookup returns CDR1 MNHNS and CDR2 SASEGT. Trimming pared 6 bases from V and 4 bases from J, leaving 12 bases between. This CDR3 spans 13 amino acids. The CDR3 region has the DNA TGTGCCAGCAGCCAGGGTAGGAGCACTGAAGCTTTCTTT. Its protein product is CASSQGRSTEAFF.

As to this clonotype: A much larger clone is a single base away; this may be a read error. The chain is built from TRBV7-3 and TRBJ2-3, with D perhaps TRBD1 or TRBD2 (5 bases each). Germline-derived CDR1 and CDR2 are SGHTA and FQGTGA. The CDR3 is 14 residues long. The CDR3 loop is CASSPSGVGDTKYF. The CDR3 DNA sequence: TGTGCCAGCAGCCCGTCCGGGGTGGGGGATACGAAGTATTTT.

Notes on this clonotype: A much larger clone sits a single nucleotide away, making a read error possible. V gene TRBV7-2 combines with J gene TRBJ1-5; D remains ambiguous. The CDR3 extends over 15 amino acids. Germline V gives CDR1 SGHTA, CDR2 FQGNSA. In nucleotides, the CDR3 is TGTGTCAGCAGCTTAGTGTTCGATGGCAATCAGCCCCAGCATTTT. Its protein is CVSSLVFDGNQPQHF. The full variable domain, completed using reference TRBV7-2 and TRBJ1-5, is GAGVSQSPSNKVTEKGKDVELRCDPISGHTALYWYRQSLGQGLEFLIYFQGNSAPDKSGLPSDRFSAERTGGSVSTLTIQRTQQEDSAVYLCVSSLVFDGNQPQHFGDGTRLSIL.

J is TRBJ2-7 and V is TRBV28; D unresolved. The CDR3 is 11 amino acids. Trimming stripped 3 bases from V and 10 bases from J, with 10 bases between. Germline V gives CDR1 MDHEN, CDR2 SYDVKM. The CDR3 nucleotides read TGTGCCAGCAGTTTCGCCTACTATCAGTACTTC. Translation: CASSFAYYQYF.

Only a few counts were recorded for this clonotype. This chain joins TRBV7-2 and TRBJ2-7, with a weak D call TRBD1 (5 bases). Germline-derived CDR1 and CDR2 are SGHTA and FQGNSA. The CDR3 totals 16 residues. The V end lost 1 base, the J end lost 0 bases, and 13 bases lay between the germline ends. CDR3 sequence: CASSLGGGAPSYEQYF. The DNA for the CDR3 is TGTGCCAGCAGCTTAGGGGGTGGGGCCCCCTCCTACGAGCAGTACTTC.

A word on this clonotype: One end of the junction is discordant with germline, which a read error may explain. The rearrangement uses TRBV27 and TRBJ2-1; D tentatively reads TRBD1 or TRBD2 (5 bases each). Per germline, CDR1 MNHEY and CDR2 SMNVEV (reference sequence). The CDR3 is made up of 15 amino acids. The CDR3 DNA reads TGTGCCAGCAGTTTTGGGACCCACTCGCAGAATGAACAGTTCTTC. This translates into CASSFGTHSQNEQFF.

The rearrangement links TRBV7-2 to TRBJ2-5, with D perhaps matching TRBD2 (5 bases). The CDR3 is 17 amino acids. V dropped 1 base and J dropped 4 bases, with 19 bases sitting between them. Germline V gene data show CDR1 as SGHTA and CDR2 as FQGNSA. CDR3 nucleotide sequence: TGTGCCAGCAGCTTAGTGTCCTGGACGGCGGGTGTAGAGACCCAGTACTTC. Amino acids: CASSLVSWTAGVETQYF.

To note about this clonotype: One junction end disagrees with the germline gene, perhaps due to a read error. The chain uses TRBV15 and TRBJ1-4; no reliable D call. CDR1 and CDR2 from the germline V gene are LNHNV and YYDKDF (reference sequence). CDR3 size: 16 residues. CDR3 sequence (DNA): TGTGCCGCCAGCAGAGATCTCCGCAGAACTAATGAAAAACTGTTTTTT. This gives the protein CAASRDLRRTNEKLFF.

This clonotype was seen a few times. J is TRBJ2-5 and V is TRBV19, with no clear D. The CDR3 contains 14 residues. Germline V lookup: CDR1 LNHDA, CDR2 SQIVND (reference sequence). Trimming pared 3 bases from V and 2 bases from J, leaving 10 bases between. CDR3 nucleotide sequence: TGTGCCAGTAGTATTATGACATCTCAAGAGACCCAGTACTTC. It specifies CASSIMTSQETQYF. Using reference TRBV19 and TRBJ2-5 for the parts outside the CDR3, the full variable domain is DGGITQSPKYLFRKEGQNVTLSCEQNLNHDAMYWYRQDPGQGLRLIYYSQIVNDFQKGDIAEGYSVSREKKESFPLTVTSAQKNPTAFYLCASSIMTSQETQYFGPGTRLLVL.

For this clonotype: Germline is not matched at one junction end, which may reflect a read error. The chain couples TRBV29-1 to TRBJ1-3, with D unclear. There are 15 residues in the CDR3. Germline CDR1 SQVTM, CDR2 ANQGSEA. The CDR3 DNA reads as TGCAGCGTTGCCGTAAAGGTTTTCTCTGGAGACACCATATATTTT. Its protein is CSVAVKVFSGDTIYF.

As regards this clonotype: Being one base from a much bigger clone, this may be a read error. As DNA, the CDR3 is TGCAGTGCTACTACCGACAGGGGAGGAATCCAGGAGCAGTACTTC. Translated, it gives CSATTDRGGIQEQYF. V usage is TRBV20-1 and J usage is TRBJ2-7; 8 bases align to TRBD1. Per the germline V gene, CDR1 is DFQATT and CDR2 is SNEGSKA (reference sequence). The V segment lost 4 bases and the J segment 7 bases; nucleotides outside the gene matches: 15. This CDR3 comprises 15 residues.

This clonotype has a handful of counts. This chain joins TRBV19 and TRBJ2-1, with TRBD2 matching over 10 bases. The germline V gene has CDR1 LNHDA and CDR2 SQIVND (reference sequence). Trimming took 2 bases from V and 4 from J; bases not matched to a gene: 5. The CDR3 totals 16 residues. CDR3 sequence (DNA): TGTGCCAGTAGTATAAGAGGACTAGCGGAGTACAATGAGCAGTTCTTC. This translates into CASSIRGLAEYNEQFF. Variable domain in full (rest from reference TRBV19 and TRBJ2-1): DGGITQSPKYLFRKEGQNVTLSCEQNLNHDAMYWYRQDPGQGLRLIYYSQIVNDFQKGDIAEGYSVSREKKESFPLTVTSAQKNPTAFYLCASSIRGLAEYNEQFFGPGTRLTVL.

This clonotype occurred once. J is TRBJ2-1 and V is TRBV5-1; a possible D gene is TRBD2 (6 bases). V lost 0 bases to trimming and J lost 4 bases, with 14 bases between them. The germline CDR1 and CDR2 sequences are SGHRS and YFSETQ. This CDR3 is 16 amino acids long. Written as DNA, the CDR3 is TGCGCCAGCAGCTTGGCCGAGACTAGAGGTTACAATGAGCAGTTCTTC. Translated, it gives CASSLAETRGYNEQFF.

On this clonotype: A read error may be the cause here, since a much bigger clone is one base away. The chain joins TRBV6-1 to TRBJ1-6; D remains unclear. From germline, CDR1 is MNHNS and CDR2 SASEGT. The CDR3 extends over 13 amino acids. This CDR3 is CASRDGINSPLNF. CDR3 coding DNA: TGTGCCAGCAGAGACGGAATAAATTCACCCCTCAACTTT.